In this sample, the clone carrying this TCR beta chain turned up many times. What it binds is unknown. Compared with germline, one end of the junction differs, possibly owing to a read error. Each CDR3 protein is one row after TCRdb ran MiXCR on the 5' RACE reads. The repertoire holds about 370,000 distinct CDR3 sequences, with roughly 11% as singletons. This record belongs to a study of T cells after yellow fever vaccination. Study-level points and caveats: Reappearance after the booster was seen for most primary-vaccination clones, at 95% to 96% CD4 and roughly 90% CD8. Contamination of FACS-sorted repertoires by abundant clonotypes from the bulk population could occur.

Per the germline V gene, CDR1 is SSHAT and CDR2 is FNYEAQ (reference sequence). This CDR3 comprises 16 residues. The clonotype originates from a man aged 18 to 29 who received the YFV17D yellow fever vaccine. The sequencing used PBMCs, collected on the day of the first yellow fever vaccination. The gene calls are TRBV7-7 and TRBJ2-5, with 8 nucleotides matching TRBD1. Here the CDR3 reads CASSPGPRGLLETQYF. CDR3 DNA: TGTGCTAGCAGCCCGGGGCCCAGGGGGCTTTTAGAGACCCAGTACTTC.